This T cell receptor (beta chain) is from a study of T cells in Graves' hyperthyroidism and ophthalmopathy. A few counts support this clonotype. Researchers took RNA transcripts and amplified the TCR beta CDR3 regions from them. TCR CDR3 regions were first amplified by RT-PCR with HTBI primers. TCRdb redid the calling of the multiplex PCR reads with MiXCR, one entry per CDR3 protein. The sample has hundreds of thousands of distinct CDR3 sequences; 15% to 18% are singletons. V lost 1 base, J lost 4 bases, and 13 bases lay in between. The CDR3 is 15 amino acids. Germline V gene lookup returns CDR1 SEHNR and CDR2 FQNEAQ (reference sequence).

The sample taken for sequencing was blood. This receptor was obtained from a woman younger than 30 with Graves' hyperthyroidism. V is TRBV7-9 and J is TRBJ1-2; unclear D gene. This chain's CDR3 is CASSLDRGRGYGYTF. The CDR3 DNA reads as TGTGCCAGCAGCTTAGATCGGGGTCGGGGCTATGGCTACACCTTC. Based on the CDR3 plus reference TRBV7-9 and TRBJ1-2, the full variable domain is DTGVSQNPRHKITKRGQNVTFRCDPISEHNRLYWYRQTLGQGPEFLTYFQNEAQLEKSRLLSDRFSAERPKGSFSTLEIQRTEQGDSAMYLCASSLDRGRGYGYTFGSGTRLTVV.